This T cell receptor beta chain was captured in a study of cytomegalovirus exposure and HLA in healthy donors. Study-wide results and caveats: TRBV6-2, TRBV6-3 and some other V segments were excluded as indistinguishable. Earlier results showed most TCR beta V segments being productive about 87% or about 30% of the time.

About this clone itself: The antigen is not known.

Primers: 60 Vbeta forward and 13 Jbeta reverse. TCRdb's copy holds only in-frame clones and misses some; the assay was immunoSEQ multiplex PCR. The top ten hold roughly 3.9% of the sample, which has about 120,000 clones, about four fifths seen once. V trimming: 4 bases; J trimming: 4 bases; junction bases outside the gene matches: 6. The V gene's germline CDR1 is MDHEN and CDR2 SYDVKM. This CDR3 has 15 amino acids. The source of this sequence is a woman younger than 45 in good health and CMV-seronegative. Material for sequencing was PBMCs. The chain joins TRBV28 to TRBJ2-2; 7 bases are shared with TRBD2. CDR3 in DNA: TGTGCCAGCAGTTGGTCTAGCGGAATCACCGGGGAGCTGTTTTTT. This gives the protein CASSWSSGITGELFF.